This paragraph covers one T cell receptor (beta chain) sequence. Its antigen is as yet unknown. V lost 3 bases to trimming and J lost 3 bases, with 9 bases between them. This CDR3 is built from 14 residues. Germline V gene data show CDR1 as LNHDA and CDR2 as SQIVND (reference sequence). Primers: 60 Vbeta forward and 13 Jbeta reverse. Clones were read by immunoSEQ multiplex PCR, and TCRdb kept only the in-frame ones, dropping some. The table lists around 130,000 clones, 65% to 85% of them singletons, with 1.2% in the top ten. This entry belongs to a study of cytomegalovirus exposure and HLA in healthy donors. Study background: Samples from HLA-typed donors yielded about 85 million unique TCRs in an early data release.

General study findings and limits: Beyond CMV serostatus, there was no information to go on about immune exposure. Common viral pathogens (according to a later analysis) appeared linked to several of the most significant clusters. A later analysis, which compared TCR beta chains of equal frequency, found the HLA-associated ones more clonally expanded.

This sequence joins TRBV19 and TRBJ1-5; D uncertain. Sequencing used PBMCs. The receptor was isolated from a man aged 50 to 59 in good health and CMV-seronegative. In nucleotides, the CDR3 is TGTGCCAGTAGTATGGCGGAAAACAATCAGCCCCAGCATTTT. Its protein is CASSMAENNQPQHF.